The 9 T cell receptor beta chains given below trace back to one sample, sequenced in a study of blood T cell repertoires in COVID-19. TCRdb's table, derived via immunoSEQ multiplex PCR, lists solely in-frame clones and lacks some. This sample has about 190,000 clones, with approximately 85% found just once. The sample comprised peripheral blood. All receptors derive from a woman older than 75 with acute or convalescent COVID-19.

The chain employs TRBV4-3 and TRBJ2-5; D is perhaps TRBD2 (5 bases). Germline lookup yields CDR1 LGHNA and CDR2 YSLEER. The CDR3 loop spans 14 amino acids. Trimming left V 4 bases short and J 4 bases short, with 13 bases between. The CDR3 region has the DNA TGCGCCAGCAGCCGAGTTGTCGGAGGAGAGACCCAGTACTTC. As protein: CASSRVVGGETQYF.

The chain employs TRBV19 and TRBJ1-4; D gene uncertain. The CDR3 sequence is 14 residues long. Germline lookup yields CDR1 LNHDA and CDR2 SQIVND (reference sequence). The germline V and J ends were trimmed by 3 bases and 0 bases, with 5 bases remaining between them. The CDR3: CASSIPATNEKLFF. The CDR3 nucleotides read TGTGCCAGTAGTATTCCAGCAACTAATGAAAAACTGTTTTTT.

This clone came up once. The rearrangement links TRBV7-2 to TRBJ1-3, with D possibly TRBD1 on 5 matching bases. The CDR3 has 14 amino acids. The V gene's germline CDR1 is SGHTA and CDR2 FQGNSA. The V end lost 8 bases, the J end lost 4 bases, and 15 bases lay between the germline ends. The CDR3 spells CASGEGLMGNTIYF. As DNA, the CDR3 is TGTGCCAGCGGAGAGGGACTGATGGGAAACACCATATATTTT.

The chain employs TRBV12-5 and TRBJ2-3, with a weak D call TRBD1 (5 bases). The CDR3 has 16 residues. Trimming pared 5 bases from V and 1 base from J, leaving 16 bases between. The germline V gene encodes CDR1 LGHNT and CDR2 FRNRAP. As DNA, the CDR3 is TGTGCTAGTGGTGCCGAATACCTCAGGGGCACAGATACGCAGTATTTT. This translates into CASGAEYLRGTDTQYF.

This chain links TRBV9 with TRBJ2-2; D might be TRBD1 (7 bases). The CDR3 spans 15 residues. The germline V gene has CDR1 SGDLS and CDR2 YYNGEE. V was shortened by 2 bases and J by 2 bases, with 10 bases between the two germline ends. This CDR3 reads CASSVRGDNTGELFF. Here the CDR3 DNA reads TGTGCCAGCAGCGTCAGGGGGGATAACACCGGGGAGCTGTTTTTT.

The chain has TRBV27 and TRBJ1-6, with 10 bases lining up with TRBD1. V trimming: 3 bases; J trimming: 7 bases; junction bases outside the gene matches: 9. Looked up from germline, CDR1 is MNHEY and CDR2 is SMNVEV (reference sequence). CDR3 size: 17 residues. This chain's CDR3 is CASSFFRGDRGNSPLHF. In nucleotides, the CDR3 is TGTGCCAGCAGTTTTTTTCGGGGGGACAGGGGAAATTCACCCCTCCACTTT.

The CDR3 region is CASSYLRGEQYF. CDR3 sequence (DNA): TGTGCCAGCAGTTACCTTCGAGGCGAGCAGTACTTC. This sequence joins TRBV6-6 and TRBJ2-7; D ambiguous. Between the trimmed V and J ends, which lost 2 bases and 6 bases, there was a span of 8 bases. Germline CDR1 and CDR2: MNHNY and SVGAGI (reference sequence). CDR3 size: 12 residues.

The chain uses TRBV5-1 and TRBJ1-4, with a tentative D call TRBD1 (5 bases). Germline V CDR1 and CDR2: SGHRS, YFSETQ. Trimming shortened V by 0 bases and J by 3 bases, and 6 bases separated the two germline ends. The CDR3 runs to 14 residues. DNA of the CDR3: TGCGCCAGCAGCTTGGCAGGGCCTAATGAAAAACTGTTTTTT. This gives the protein CASSLAGPNEKLFF.

The rearrangement uses TRBV29-1 and TRBJ2-5; D may be TRBD1 (6 bases). Trimming removed 5 bases from V and 5 bases from J, with 12 bases in between. The CDR3 covers 12 residues. Germline lookup yields CDR1 SQVTM and CDR2 ANQGSEA. The CDR3 loop is CSVNSGGETQYF. The CDR3 coding sequence is TGCAGCGTTAATTCTGGGGGCGAGACCCAGTACTTC.